This TCR beta chain is drawn from a study of shared clonotypes between healthy human individuals. CDR1 is GTSNPN and CDR2 is SVGIG in the germline V gene (reference sequence). V lost 3 bases and J 1 base, leaving 6 bases between the germline ends. CDR3 length equals 12 residues. TCRdb's table, derived via immunoSEQ multiplex PCR, lists solely in-frame clones and lacks some. The repertoire holds hundreds of thousands of clones, approximately 96% seen once, with around 0.1% in the top ten. Naive-designated CD8 cells lacked CD45RO, were positively enriched for CCR7, and omitted terminally differentiated effector memory CD45RA+ cells.

The chain carries TRBV30 and TRBJ1-1; D not resolved. The receptor's source is a woman aged 30 to 39 in good health. Material for sequencing was naive CD8+ T cells sorted from blood. The chain's CDR3 is CAWSETNTEAFF. DNA of the CDR3: TGTGCCTGGAGCGAGACGAACACTGAAGCTTTCTTT. Variable domain in full (rest from reference TRBV30 and TRBJ1-1): SQTIHQWPATLVQPVGSPLSLECTVEGTSNPNLYWYRQAAGRGLQLLFYSVGIGQISSEVPQNLSASRPQDRQFILSSKKLLLSDSGFYLCAWSETNTEAFFGQGTRLTVV.